This note documents a single T cell receptor beta chain sequence. Grouping used clinical history reported by participants in a survey and questionnaire. The study counted Cohort 3 donors as recovered given two negative PCRs, clearance, or symptom resolution. Methods used by the authors: Amplification of reference gene primers provided the estimated nucleated cell counts. Produced via immunoSEQ multiplex PCR; TCRdb's table is partial and in-frame only. Clone size and V and J calls were adopted from that table, with D and trimming inferred from the DNA. The repertoire has just over 300,000 clones, 70% to 90% of them found once; the top ten carry more than 2%. The data derive from a study of blood T cell repertoires in COVID-19. Study in general: PBMCs, B-cell-depleted T cells, or T cells were the source of the cDNA or gDNA that made up the material.

The receptor was isolated from a young man who had recovered from COVID-19. Specimen: PBMCs or T cells enriched from blood (not recorded which).

The CDR3 protein is CASKKTGTNSPLHF. In nucleotides, the CDR3 is TGTGCCAGCAAGAAGACAGGGACAAATTCACCCCTCCACTTT. The chain employs TRBV6-5 and TRBJ1-6; 7 nucleotides line up with TRBD1. V lost 7 bases and J lost 7; bases outside the gene matches: 7. The CDR3 has 14 amino acids. Per germline, CDR1 MNHEY and CDR2 SVGAGI.